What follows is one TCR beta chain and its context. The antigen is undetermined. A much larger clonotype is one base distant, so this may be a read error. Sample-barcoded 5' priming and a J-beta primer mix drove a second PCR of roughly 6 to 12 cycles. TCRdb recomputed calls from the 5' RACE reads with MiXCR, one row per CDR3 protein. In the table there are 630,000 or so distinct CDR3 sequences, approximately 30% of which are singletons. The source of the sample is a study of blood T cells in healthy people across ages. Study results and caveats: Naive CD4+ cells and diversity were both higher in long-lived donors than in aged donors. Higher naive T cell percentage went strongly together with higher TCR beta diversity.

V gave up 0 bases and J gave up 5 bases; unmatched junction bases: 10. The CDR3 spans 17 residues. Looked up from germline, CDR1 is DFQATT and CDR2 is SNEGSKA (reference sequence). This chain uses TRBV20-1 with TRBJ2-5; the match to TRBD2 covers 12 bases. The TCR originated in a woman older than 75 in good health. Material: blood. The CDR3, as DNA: TGCAGTGCTAGAGACTACGGGACTAGCGGGTTCCGGGAGACCCAGTACTTC. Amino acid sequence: CSARDYGTSGFRETQYF.